This T cell receptor beta chain was retrieved from a study of blood T cells in healthy people across ages. Study results and limitations: In older individuals, TCR beta diversity per million T cells was lower, falling roughly linearly with age.

Combining a sample-barcoded 5' primer with a J-beta primer mix, a second PCR ran for about 7 to 11 cycles. TCRdb reprocessed the 5' RACE reads via MiXCR and lists one record per CDR3 protein. The sample comprises about a million distinct CDR3 sequences, 51% of which are singletons, and about a fifth rests with the top ten. For this clonotype: Its antigen is as yet unknown.

Sequences were obtained from blood. The clonotype comes from an older woman in good health.

Here the CDR3 reads CSVEDLGGGSYNEQFF. The CDR3 DNA reads TGCAGCGTTGAAGATCTGGGGGGAGGGTCCTACAATGAGCAGTTCTTC. The chain employs TRBV29-1 and TRBJ2-1; 7 bases map to TRBD2. The V and J ends lost 0 bases and 1 base, in that order; junction bases with no gene match: 6. Germline V CDR1 and CDR2: SQVTM, ANQGSEA. This CDR3 spans 16 amino acids.